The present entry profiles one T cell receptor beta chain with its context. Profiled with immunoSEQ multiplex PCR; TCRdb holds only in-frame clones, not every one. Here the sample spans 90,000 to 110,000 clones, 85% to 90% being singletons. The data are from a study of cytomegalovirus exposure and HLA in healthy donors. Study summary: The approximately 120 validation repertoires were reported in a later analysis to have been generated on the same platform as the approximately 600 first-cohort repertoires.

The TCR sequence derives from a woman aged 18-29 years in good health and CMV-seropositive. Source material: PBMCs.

CDR3 bases: TGTGCCAGCAGCCGGGGGTTTGGAGGTGAGCAGTTCTTC. This encodes CASSRGFGGEQFF. This chain uses TRBV7-9 with TRBJ2-1, with a weak D call TRBD2 (6 bases). Germline CDR1 is SEHNR and CDR2 is FQNEAQ (reference sequence). Trimming removed 5 bases at V and 9 bases at J, with 14 bases between. The CDR3 is 13 residues long.